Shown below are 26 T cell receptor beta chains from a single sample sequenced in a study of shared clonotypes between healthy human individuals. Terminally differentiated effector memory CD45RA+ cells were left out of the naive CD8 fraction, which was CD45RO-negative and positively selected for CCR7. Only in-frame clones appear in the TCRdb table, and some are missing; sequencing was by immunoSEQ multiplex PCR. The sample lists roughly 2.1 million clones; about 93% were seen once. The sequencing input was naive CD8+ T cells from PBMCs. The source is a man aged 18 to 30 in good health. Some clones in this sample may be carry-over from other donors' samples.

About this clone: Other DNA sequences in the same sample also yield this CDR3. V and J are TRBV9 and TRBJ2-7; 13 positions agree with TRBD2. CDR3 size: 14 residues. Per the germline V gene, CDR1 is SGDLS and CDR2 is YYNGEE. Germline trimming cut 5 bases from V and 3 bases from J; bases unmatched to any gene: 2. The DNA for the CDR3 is TGTGCCAGCAGTCGGACTAGCGGGAGCTACGAGCAGTACTTC. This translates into CASSRTSGSYEQYF.

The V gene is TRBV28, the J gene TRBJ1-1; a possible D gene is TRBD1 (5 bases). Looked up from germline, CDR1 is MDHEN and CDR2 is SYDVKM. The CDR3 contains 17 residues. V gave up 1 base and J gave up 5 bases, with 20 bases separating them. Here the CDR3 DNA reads TGTGCCAGCAGTTTATCTCCTTCGTGGGGTGGGGGGACTGAAGCTTTCTTT. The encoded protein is CASSLSPSWGGGTEAFF.

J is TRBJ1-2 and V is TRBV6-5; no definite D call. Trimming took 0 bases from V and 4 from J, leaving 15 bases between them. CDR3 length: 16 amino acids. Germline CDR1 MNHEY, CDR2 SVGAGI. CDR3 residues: CASSYSIGQVSYGYTF. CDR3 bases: TGTGCCAGCAGTTACTCGATTGGGCAGGTTAGCTATGGCTACACCTTC.

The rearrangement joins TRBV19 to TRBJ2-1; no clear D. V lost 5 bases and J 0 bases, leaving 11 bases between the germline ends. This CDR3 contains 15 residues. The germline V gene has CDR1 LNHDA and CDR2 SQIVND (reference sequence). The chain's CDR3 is CASSPAPSSYNEQFF. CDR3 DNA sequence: TGTGCCAGTAGTCCTGCACCGAGCTCCTACAATGAGCAGTTCTTC.

CDR3 residues: CSAEEVANGKLFF. In nucleotides, the CDR3 is TGCAGCGCTGAGGAAGTTGCGAACGGTAAACTGTTTTTT. This chain links TRBV29-1 with TRBJ1-4, with D unclear. Germline assignment: CDR1 SQVTM and CDR2 ANQGSEA. V was trimmed by 7 bases and J by 11 bases, leaving 20 bases between them. This CDR3 has 13 amino acids.

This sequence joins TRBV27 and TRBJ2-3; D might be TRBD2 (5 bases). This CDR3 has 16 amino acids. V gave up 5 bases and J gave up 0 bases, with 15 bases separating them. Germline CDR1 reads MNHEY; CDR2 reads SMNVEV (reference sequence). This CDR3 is CASSTIARTSTDTQYF. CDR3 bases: TGTGCCAGCAGTACGATAGCGCGGACTAGCACAGATACGCAGTATTTT.

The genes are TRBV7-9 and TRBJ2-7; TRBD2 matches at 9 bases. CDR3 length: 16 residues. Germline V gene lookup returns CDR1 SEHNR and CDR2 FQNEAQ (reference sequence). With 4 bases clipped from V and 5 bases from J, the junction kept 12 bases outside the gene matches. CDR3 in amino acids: CASSSDQASGTHEQYF. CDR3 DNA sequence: TGTGCCAGCAGCTCCGACCAGGCTAGCGGGACCCACGAGCAGTACTTC.

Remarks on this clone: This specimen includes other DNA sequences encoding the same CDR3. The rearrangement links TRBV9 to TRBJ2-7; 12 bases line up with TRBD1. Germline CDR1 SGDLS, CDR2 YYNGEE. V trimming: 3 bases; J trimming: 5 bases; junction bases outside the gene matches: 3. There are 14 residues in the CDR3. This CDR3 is CASSAGQGAHEQYF. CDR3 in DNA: TGTGCCAGCAGCGCGGGACAGGGGGCCCACGAGCAGTACTTC.

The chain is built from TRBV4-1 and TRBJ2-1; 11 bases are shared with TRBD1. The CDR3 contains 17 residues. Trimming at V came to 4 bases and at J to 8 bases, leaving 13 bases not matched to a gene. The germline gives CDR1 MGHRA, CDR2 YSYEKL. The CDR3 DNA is TGCGCCAGCAGCCCCACCCCGGGACAGGGGGTTAGGGATGAGCAGTTCTTC. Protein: CASSPTPGQGVRDEQFF.

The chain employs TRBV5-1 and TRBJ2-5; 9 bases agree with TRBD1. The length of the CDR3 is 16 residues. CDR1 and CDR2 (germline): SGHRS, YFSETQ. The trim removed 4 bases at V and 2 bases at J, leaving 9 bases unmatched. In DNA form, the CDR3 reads TGCGCCAGCAGCCCGGTCCGGGACAGGGCACAAGAGACCCAGTACTTC. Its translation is CASSPVRDRAQETQYF. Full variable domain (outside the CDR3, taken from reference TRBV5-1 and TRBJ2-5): KAGVTQTPRYLIKTRGQQVTLSCSPISGHRSVSWYQQTPGQGLQFLFEYFSETQRNKGNFPGRFSGRQFSNSRSEMNVSTLELGDSALYLCASSPVRDRAQETQYFGPGTRLLVL.

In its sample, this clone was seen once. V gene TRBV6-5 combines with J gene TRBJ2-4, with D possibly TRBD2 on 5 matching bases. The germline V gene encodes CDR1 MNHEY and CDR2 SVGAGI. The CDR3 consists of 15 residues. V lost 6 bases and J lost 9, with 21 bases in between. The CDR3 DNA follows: TGTGCCAGCAGAAGCCGAAGCGGTCCGCAATCCATTCAGTACTTC. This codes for CASRSRSGPQSIQYF.

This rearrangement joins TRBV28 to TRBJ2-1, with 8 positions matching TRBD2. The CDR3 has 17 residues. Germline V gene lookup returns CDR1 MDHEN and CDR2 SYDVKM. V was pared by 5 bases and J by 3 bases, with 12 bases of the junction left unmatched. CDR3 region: CASSINIAGYLYNEQFF. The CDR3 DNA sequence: TGTGCCAGCAGTATTAACATAGCGGGATATCTCTACAATGAGCAGTTCTTC. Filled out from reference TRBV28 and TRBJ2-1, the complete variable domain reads DVKVTQSSRYLVKRTGEKVFLECVQDMDHENMFWYRQDPGLGLRLIYFSYDVKMKEKGDIPEGYSVSREKKERFSLILESASTNQTSMYLCASSINIAGYLYNEQFFGPGTRLTVL.

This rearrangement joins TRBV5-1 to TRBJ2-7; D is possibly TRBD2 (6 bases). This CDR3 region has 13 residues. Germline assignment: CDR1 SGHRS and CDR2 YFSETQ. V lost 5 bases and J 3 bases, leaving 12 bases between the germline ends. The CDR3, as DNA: TGCGCCAGCAGTATCCAGGACTACTACGAGCAGTACTTC. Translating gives CASSIQDYYEQYF.

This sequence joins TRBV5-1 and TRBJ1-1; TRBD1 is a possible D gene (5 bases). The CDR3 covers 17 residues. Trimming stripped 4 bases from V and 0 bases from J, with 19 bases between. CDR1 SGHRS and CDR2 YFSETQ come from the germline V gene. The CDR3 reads CASSPYRDPSMNTEAFF. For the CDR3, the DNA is TGCGCCAGCAGCCCTTACCGGGACCCTTCGATGAACACTGAAGCTTTCTTT. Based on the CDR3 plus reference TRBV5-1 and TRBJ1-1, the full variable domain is KAGVTQTPRYLIKTRGQQVTLSCSPISGHRSVSWYQQTPGQGLQFLFEYFSETQRNKGNFPGRFSGRQFSNSRSEMNVSTLELGDSALYLCASSPYRDPSMNTEAFFGQGTRLTVV.

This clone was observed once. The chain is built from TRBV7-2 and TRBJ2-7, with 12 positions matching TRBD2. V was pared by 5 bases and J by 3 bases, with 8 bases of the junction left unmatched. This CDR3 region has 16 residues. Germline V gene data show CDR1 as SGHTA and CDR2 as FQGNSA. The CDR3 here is CASSPRTSGIFYEQYF. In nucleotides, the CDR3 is TGTGCCAGCAGCCCACGGACTAGCGGGATCTTCTACGAGCAGTACTTC.

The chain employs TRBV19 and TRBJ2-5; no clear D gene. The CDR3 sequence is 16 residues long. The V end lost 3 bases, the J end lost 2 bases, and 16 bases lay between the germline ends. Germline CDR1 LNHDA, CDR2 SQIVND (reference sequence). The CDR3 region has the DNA TGTGCCAGTAGTATCCGATTCCTTAGGCAGCAAGAGACCCAGTACTTC. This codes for CASSIRFLRQQETQYF.

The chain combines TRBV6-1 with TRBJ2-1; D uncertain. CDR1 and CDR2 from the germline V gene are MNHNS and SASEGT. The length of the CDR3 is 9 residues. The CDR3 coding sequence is TGTGCGGCAGGCAATGAGCAGTTCTTC. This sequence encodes CAAGNEQFF.

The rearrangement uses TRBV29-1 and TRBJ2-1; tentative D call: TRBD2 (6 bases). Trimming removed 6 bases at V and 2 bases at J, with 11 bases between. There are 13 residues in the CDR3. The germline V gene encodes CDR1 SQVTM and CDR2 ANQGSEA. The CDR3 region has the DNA TGCAGCGTACCTAGCGAGACCTACAATGAGCAGTTCTTC. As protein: CSVPSETYNEQFF.

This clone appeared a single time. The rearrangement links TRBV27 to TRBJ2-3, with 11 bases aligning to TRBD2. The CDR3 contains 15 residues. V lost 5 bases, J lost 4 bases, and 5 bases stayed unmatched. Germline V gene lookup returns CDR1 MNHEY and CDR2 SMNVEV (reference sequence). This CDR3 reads CASSIAGGPPDTQYF. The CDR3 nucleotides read TGTGCCAGCAGTATAGCGGGAGGGCCTCCAGATACGCAGTATTTT.

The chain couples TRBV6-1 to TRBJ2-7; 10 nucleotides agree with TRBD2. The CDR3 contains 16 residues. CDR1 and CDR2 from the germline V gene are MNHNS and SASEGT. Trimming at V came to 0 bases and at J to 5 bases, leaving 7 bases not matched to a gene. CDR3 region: CASSEALLAGDHEQYF. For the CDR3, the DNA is TGTGCCAGCAGTGAAGCACTCCTAGCGGGAGACCACGAGCAGTACTTC.

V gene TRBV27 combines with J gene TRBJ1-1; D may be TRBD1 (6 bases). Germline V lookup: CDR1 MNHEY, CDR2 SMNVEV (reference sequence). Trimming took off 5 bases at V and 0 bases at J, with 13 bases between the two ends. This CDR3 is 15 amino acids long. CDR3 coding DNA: TGTGCCAGCAGTGGGGGGCGCGGAATGAACACTGAAGCTTTCTTT. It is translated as CASSGGRGMNTEAFF.

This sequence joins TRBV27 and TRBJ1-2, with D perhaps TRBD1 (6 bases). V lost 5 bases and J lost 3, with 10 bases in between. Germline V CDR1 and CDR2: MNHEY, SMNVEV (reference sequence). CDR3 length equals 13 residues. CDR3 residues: CASSVGGHYGYTF. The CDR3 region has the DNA TGTGCCAGCAGTGTAGGGGGGCACTATGGCTACACCTTC.

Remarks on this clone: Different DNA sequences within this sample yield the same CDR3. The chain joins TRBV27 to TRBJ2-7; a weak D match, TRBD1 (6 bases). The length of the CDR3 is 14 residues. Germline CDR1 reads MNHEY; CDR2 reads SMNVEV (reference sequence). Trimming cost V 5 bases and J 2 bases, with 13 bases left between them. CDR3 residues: CASSPGQLPYEQYF. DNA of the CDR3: TGTGCCAGCAGTCCCGGACAGTTACCCTACGAGCAGTACTTC.

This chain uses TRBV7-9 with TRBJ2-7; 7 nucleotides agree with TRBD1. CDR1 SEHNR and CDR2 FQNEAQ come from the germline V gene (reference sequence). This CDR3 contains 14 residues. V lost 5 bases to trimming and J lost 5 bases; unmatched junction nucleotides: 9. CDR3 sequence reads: CASSNDRAWDEQYF. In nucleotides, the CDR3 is TGTGCCAGCAGCAACGACAGGGCGTGGGACGAGCAGTACTTC.

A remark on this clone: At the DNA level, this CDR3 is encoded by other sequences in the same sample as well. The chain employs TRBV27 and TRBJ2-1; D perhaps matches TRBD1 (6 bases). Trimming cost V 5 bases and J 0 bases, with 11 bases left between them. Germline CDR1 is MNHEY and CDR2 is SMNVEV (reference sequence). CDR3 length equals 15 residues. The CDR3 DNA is TGTGCCAGCAGTCCTGACAGGAGCTCCTACAATGAGCAGTTCTTC. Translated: CASSPDRSSYNEQFF.

CDR3 residues: CSVDGDSEYNEQFF. CDR3 coding DNA: TGCAGCGTTGATGGTGACAGCGAATACAATGAGCAGTTCTTC. The rearrangement joins TRBV29-1 to TRBJ2-1; possibly TRBD1 for D (5 bases). The CDR3 has 14 amino acids. V lost 3 bases and J lost 4, with 13 bases in between. CDR1 is SQVTM and CDR2 is ANQGSEA in the germline V gene.